The clone carrying this T cell receptor (beta chain) was counted between two and nine times. The antigen is unknown. The ends lost 1 base at V and 4 bases at J; junction bases unmatched: 7. The CDR3 totals 16 residues. Germline assignment: CDR1 SGHTA and CDR2 FQGNSA. The source of the sample is a study of T cell repertoires in cytomegalovirus infection. Via MiXCR, TCRdb re-called the reads, giving one row per CDR3 protein. The sample comprises roughly 500,000 distinct CDR3 sequences, around 30% of which are singletons, and under 20% rests with the top ten. The specimen comprised cultured PBMCs, sampled from culture after CMV antigen stimulation. The receptor's source is a human donor in good health (CMV status not recorded). Some clones in this sample may be carry-over from other donors' samples. The chain employs TRBV7-2 and TRBJ2-3; 8 nucleotides line up with TRBD2. The CDR3 reads CASSLGTGGPADTQYF. The CDR3 DNA sequence: TGTGCCAGCAGCTTAGGAACGGGAGGGCCCGCAGATACGCAGTATTTT.